These 30 T cell receptor beta chains originate from one sample sequenced in a study of blood T cell repertoires in COVID-19. Generated by immunoSEQ multiplex PCR, the TCRdb table keeps only in-frame clones and is missing some. The sample lists a few hundred thousand clones; around 85% were seen once. Sequences were obtained from peripheral blood. These receptors came from a woman between 25 and 40 years old who had recovered from COVID-19.

This clone was seen once. The chain has TRBV18 and TRBJ2-1, with D possibly matching TRBD2 (6 bases). V shed 1 base and J shed 6 bases, with 13 bases lying between them. The CDR3 has 15 amino acids. Germline V lookup: CDR1 KGHSH, CDR2 LQKENI. The DNA of the CDR3 is TGTGCCAGCTCACCACTTACAACTAGCAGCAATGAGCAGTTCTTC. This encodes CASSPLTTSSNEQFF.

This clone has a single count. The CDR3 DNA is TGTGCCAGCAGTTACTCAAAGGGGGACACCTACGAGCAGTACTTC. Translation: CASSYSKGDTYEQYF. The genes are TRBV6-5 and TRBJ2-7, with D perhaps TRBD1 (6 bases). The CDR3 sequence is 15 residues long. V gave up 0 bases and J gave up 2 bases, with 11 bases separating them. Germline V gene data show CDR1 as MNHEY and CDR2 as SVGAGI.

The genes are TRBV25-1 and TRBJ1-1, with TRBD1 identical over 7 bases. V lost 5 bases and J lost 7; bases outside the gene matches: 16. This CDR3 has 16 residues. Germline loops: CDR1 MGHDK, CDR2 SYGVNS. CDR3 coding DNA: TGTGCCAGCAGTCTTGGGGGCAGGGGGAAAAAGTTTGAAGCTTTCTTT. Residues: CASSLGGRGKKFEAFF.

This clone occurred once. The chain couples TRBV7-8 to TRBJ2-3; 7 nucleotides agree with TRBD1. In germline, CDR1 is SGHVS, CDR2 FQNEAQ. This CDR3 has 14 residues. V dropped 8 bases and J dropped 6; count of bases not matched to a gene: 11. The CDR3 nucleotides are TGTGCCAGCGAAGACAGGGCATCTCGGGATACGCAGTATTTT. It translates to CASEDRASRDTQYF.

This chain connects TRBV10-3 to TRBJ2-1; D is undetermined. The germline V and J ends were trimmed by 7 bases and 3 bases, with 7 bases remaining between them. This CDR3 has 12 amino acids. Germline CDR1 reads ENHRY; CDR2 reads SYGVKD. The CDR3 reads CAIKDIYNEQFF. The DNA of the CDR3 is TGTGCCATCAAAGACATCTACAATGAGCAGTTCTTC.

The chain carries TRBV28 and TRBJ1-1; D remains ambiguous. V was trimmed by 6 bases and J by 2 bases, leaving 13 bases between them. Germline V lookup: CDR1 MDHEN, CDR2 SYDVKM. This CDR3 is 14 amino acids long. CDR3 bases: TGTGCCAGCAGACTCCACACGGGTAACACTGAAGCTTTCTTT. Protein sequence: CASRLHTGNTEAFF.

V gene TRBV6-5 combines with J gene TRBJ2-6, with D perhaps TRBD2 (5 bases). The CDR3 has 14 amino acids. Looked up from germline, CDR1 is MNHEY and CDR2 is SVGAGI. V lost 6 bases and J 2 bases, leaving 8 bases between the germline ends. The DNA of the CDR3 is TGTGCCAGCAGATGGGGAGCTGGGGCCAACGTCCTGACTTTC. It yields the protein CASRWGAGANVLTF.

J is TRBJ1-5 and V is TRBV2; the D is unclear. Deletions cut 8 bases from V and 3 bases from J, with 14 bases between. The CDR3 is made up of 14 amino acids. Germline-derived CDR1 and CDR2 are SNHLY and FYNNEI. CDR3: CASSPPGYNQPQHF. CDR3 coding DNA: TGTGCCAGCTCCCCCCCCGGTTACAATCAGCCCCAGCATTTT. Variable domain in full (rest from reference TRBV2 and TRBJ1-5): EPEVTQTPSHQVTQMGQEVILRCVPISNHLYFYWYRQILGQKVEFLVSFYNNEISEKSEIFDDQFSVERPDGSNFTLKIRSTKLEDSAMYFCASSPPGYNQPQHFGDGTRLSIL.

The chain joins TRBV19 to TRBJ1-2; D is perhaps TRBD1 (6 bases). The CDR3 runs to 13 residues. The V gene's germline CDR1 is LNHDA and CDR2 SQIVND (reference sequence). V gave up 3 bases and J gave up 9 bases, with 14 bases separating them. The CDR3 is CASSMGLGHSYTF. The CDR3 bases are TGTGCCAGTAGTATGGGCCTGGGACACAGCTACACCTTC.

CDR3 nucleotide sequence: TGTGCCAGCAGCCAAGGGACAGGGCCCACCTACGAGCAGTACTTC. Encoded protein: CASSQGTGPTYEQYF. This sequence joins TRBV14 and TRBJ2-7; 8 nucleotides align to TRBD1. Looked up from germline, CDR1 is SGHDN and CDR2 is FVKESK. Trimming at V came to 1 base and at J to 2 bases, leaving 4 bases not matched to a gene. The CDR3 covers 15 residues.

The V gene is TRBV7-2, the J gene TRBJ2-3; 7 bases agree with TRBD1. CDR3 length: 13 residues. Germline V gene lookup returns CDR1 SGHTA and CDR2 FQGNSA. The ends lost 2 bases at V and 8 bases at J; junction bases unmatched: 4. The CDR3 spells CASSLTGAATQYF. CDR3 in DNA: TGTGCCAGCAGCTTAACAGGGGCGGCTACGCAGTATTTT. Filled out from reference TRBV7-2 and TRBJ2-3, the complete variable domain reads GAGVSQSPSNKVTEKGKDVELRCDPISGHTALYWYRQSLGQGLEFLIYFQGNSAPDKSGLPSDRFSAERTGGSVSTLTIQRTQQEDSAVYLCASSLTGAATQYFGPGTRLTVL.

The CDR3 is CASSLAENRGGRDEQFF. The CDR3 coding sequence is TGTGCCAGCAGCTTGGCAGAAAACAGGGGGGGCCGAGATGAGCAGTTCTTC. This rearrangement joins TRBV5-4 to TRBJ2-1; D might be TRBD1 (8 bases). The ends were cut back, 0 bases at V and 8 bases at J, with 21 bases in the middle. This CDR3 spans 17 amino acids. Germline CDR1 and CDR2: SGHNT and YYREEE (reference sequence).

This clone was counted only a few times. The chain is built from TRBV7-9 and TRBJ1-2; 7 nucleotides match TRBD1. The CDR3 length is 15 residues. Trimming cost V 5 bases and J 7 bases; bases outside gene matches: 13. From germline, CDR1 is SEHNR and CDR2 FQNEAQ (reference sequence). CDR3: CASSPLTGTVAGYTF. CDR3 nucleotides: TGTGCCAGCAGCCCCCTCACCGGGACAGTCGCTGGCTACACCTTC.

The rearrangement joins TRBV6-5 to TRBJ1-1; 10 nucleotides agree with TRBD1. Germline V gene sequence: CDR1 MNHEY, CDR2 SVGAGI. The CDR3 has 14 amino acids. J gave up 4 bases and V 7 bases, and 6 bases lay outside the gene matches. CDR3 in amino acids: CASTRQGAGTEAFF. CDR3 DNA sequence: TGTGCCAGCACCCGACAGGGGGCTGGCACTGAAGCTTTCTTT.

The J gene is TRBJ2-7, the V gene TRBV3-1 (or the pseudogene TRBV3-2); 9 bases map to TRBD2. The CDR3 contains 14 residues. Per the germline V gene, CDR1 is LGHDT and CDR2 is YNNKEL (reference sequence). CDR3 amino acids: CASGGSGPNYEQYF. Here the CDR3 DNA reads TGTGCAAGCGGGGGGAGCGGGCCAAACTACGAGCAGTACTTC.

The chain uses TRBV28 and TRBJ2-6; D is perhaps TRBD1 (5 bases). This CDR3 contains 14 residues. The ends were cut back, 8 bases at V and 2 bases at J, with 10 bases in the middle. From germline, CDR1 is MDHEN and CDR2 SYDVKM. This CDR3 reads CASLRAPGANVLTF. DNA for the CDR3: TGTGCCAGCCTCAGGGCTCCTGGGGCCAACGTCCTGACTTTC.

The chain employs TRBV7-2 and TRBJ1-1; no firm D call. The length of the CDR3 is 13 residues. Germline CDR1 and CDR2: SGHTA and FQGNSA. Trimming stripped 2 bases from V and 9 bases from J, with 13 bases between. As DNA, the CDR3 is TGTGCCAGCAGCTTATGGGGAGGTGTGAAAGCTTTCTTT. Its translation: CASSLWGGVKAFF.

The chain joins TRBV7-9 to TRBJ2-7; unclear D gene. Trimming pared 2 bases from V and 3 bases from J, leaving 8 bases between. CDR1 and CDR2 from the germline V gene are SEHNR and FQNEAQ (reference sequence). The CDR3 consists of 13 residues. The CDR3 loop is CASSLPGSYEQYF. The DNA of the CDR3 is TGTGCCAGCAGCTTACCGGGTAGCTACGAGCAGTACTTC.

The rearrangement joins TRBV5-4 to TRBJ2-7; 12 bases agree with TRBD1. The V gene's germline CDR1 is SGHNT and CDR2 YYREEE (reference sequence). This CDR3 spans 17 amino acids. V dropped 2 bases and J dropped 7; count of bases not matched to a gene: 13. In DNA, the CDR3 is TGTGCCAGCAGCTTTCGTGCCGGGACAGGGGGCTTGTGGGAGCAGTACTTC. It specifies CASSFRAGTGGLWEQYF.

A few counts support this clone. For the CDR3, the DNA is TGCGCCAGCAGTTACCTAGCGGGAACCGGGGAGCTGTTTTTT. The encoded protein is CASSYLAGTGELFF. The chain combines TRBV5-1 with TRBJ2-2; 9 bases are a match to TRBD2. CDR1 and CDR2 (germline): SGHRS, YFSETQ. V was pared by 5 bases and J by 5 bases, with 4 bases of the junction left unmatched. The CDR3 consists of 14 residues.

This rearrangement joins TRBV7-3 to TRBJ1-1, with no clear D. The CDR3 runs 13 residues. Germline-derived CDR1 and CDR2 are SGHTA and FQGTGA. Between the trimmed V and J ends, which lost 5 bases and 5 bases, there was a span of 12 bases. The CDR3 sequence: CASSTQPSTEAFF. As DNA, the CDR3 is TGTGCCAGCAGCACACAGCCGAGTACTGAAGCTTTCTTT.

This clone turned up a few times. The V and J genes are TRBV21-1 and TRBJ2-5; TRBD2 is the table's D call and was not checked against the DNA. TRBV21-1 counts as a pseudogene. The CDR3 is 16 residues long. The CDR3 bases are TGTGCCAGCAGCGGACCGACTAGCGGGAGGGAAGAGACCCAGTACTTC. This sequence encodes CASSGPTSGREETQYF.

The chain recombines TRBV3-1 (or the pseudogene TRBV3-2) with TRBJ1-1; 10 bases align to TRBD1. The CDR3 consists of 16 residues. From germline, CDR1 is LGHDT and CDR2 YNNKEL (reference sequence). Trimming cost V 2 bases and J 4 bases; bases outside gene matches: 7. The CDR3 spells CASSQPGTGVSTEAFF. The CDR3 nucleotides are TGTGCCAGCAGCCAACCCGGGACAGGGGTCTCCACTGAAGCTTTCTTT.

The chain uses TRBV5-6 and TRBJ2-1; 8 bases map to TRBD1. The ends lost 4 bases at V and 7 bases at J; junction bases unmatched: 10. CDR1 and CDR2 (germline): SGHDT, YYEEEE. The CDR3 consists of 15 residues. The CDR3 is CASSNRDRDRNEQFF. CDR3 coding DNA: TGTGCCAGCAGCAATAGGGACCGGGACAGGAATGAGCAGTTCTTC.

The chain is built from TRBV6-2 or TRBV6-3 and TRBJ2-2; 8 bases are a match to TRBD2. This CDR3 region has 17 residues. V trimming: 0 bases; J trimming: 2 bases; junction bases outside the gene matches: 5. Germline CDR1 reads MNHEY; CDR2 reads SVGEGT. The CDR3 spells CASSYSSTSDNTGELFF. For the CDR3, the DNA is TGTGCCAGCAGTTACTCTTCGACTAGCGACAACACCGGGGAGCTGTTTTTT.

This chain uses TRBV9 with TRBJ2-7; D may be TRBD1 (5 bases). CDR1 and CDR2 (germline): SGDLS, YYNGEE. V dropped 7 bases and J dropped 0 bases, with 11 bases sitting between them. The CDR3 consists of 13 residues. CDR3 nucleotides: TGTGCCAGCCAAGACAGAAACTCCTACGAGCAGTACTTC. It codes for CASQDRNSYEQYF.

V gene TRBV10-3 combines with J gene TRBJ2-3; 11 positions agree with TRBD2. Germline V gives CDR1 ENHRY, CDR2 SYGVKD. The V gene end was trimmed by 2 bases and the J gene end by 0 bases; junction bases not matched to a gene: 4. This CDR3 spans 17 amino acids. The CDR3 sequence is CAISETRTSGSTDTQYF. Written as DNA, the CDR3 is TGTGCCATCAGTGAGACTAGGACTAGCGGGAGCACAGATACGCAGTATTTT.

The rearrangement uses TRBV4-1 and TRBJ1-1; D unresolved. With 0 bases removed from V and 1 base from J, the gap between germline ends came to 9 bases. The CDR3 runs 15 residues. CDR1 is MGHRA and CDR2 is YSYEKL in the germline V gene. The CDR3 nucleotides are TGCGCCAGCAGCCAAGATTTCGGTCAGAACACTGAAGCTTTCTTT. This encodes CASSQDFGQNTEAFF.

The chain carries TRBV11-3 and TRBJ2-1; weak D call: TRBD2 (5 bases). The CDR3 sequence is 13 residues long. Germline V CDR1 and CDR2: SGHNT, YENEEA. The ends were cut back, 3 bases at V and 9 bases at J, with 12 bases in the middle. The CDR3, as DNA: TGTGCCAGCAGCTTCGAAAGCGGAAGTGAGCAGTTCTTC. Translation: CASSFESGSEQFF.

The V gene is TRBV7-9, the J gene TRBJ2-3; D is unclear. The CDR3 runs to 16 residues. The V gene's germline CDR1 is SEHNR and CDR2 FQNEAQ (reference sequence). Between the trimmed V and J ends, which lost 6 bases and 0 bases, there was a span of 16 bases. The CDR3 loop reads CASSLPRLRSTDTQYF. In DNA form, the CDR3 reads TGTGCCAGCAGTCTCCCCCGACTCCGAAGCACAGATACGCAGTATTTT.